Presented here are 5 T cell receptor beta chains from one specimen sequenced in a study of T cell changes during pregnancy in multiple sclerosis. Profiling relied on immunoSEQ multiplex PCR, and the TCRdb table lists in-frame clones only, not all of them. The sample contains some 87,000 clones, around 92% of which appear only once. This sample comprised peripheral blood, obtained in the first trimester of pregnancy. These receptors came from a female donor with multiple sclerosis, enrolled in a pregnancy study.

V gene TRBV29-1 combines with J gene TRBJ2-1; 10 bases map to TRBD2. The CDR3 runs to 14 residues. The V gene end was trimmed by 4 bases and the J gene end by 6 bases; junction bases not matched to a gene: 6. Per the germline V gene, CDR1 is SQVTM and CDR2 is ANQGSEA. CDR3 sequence: CSVVESSGSNEQFF. Here the CDR3 DNA reads TGCAGCGTTGTGGAGTCTAGCGGGAGCAATGAGCAGTTCTTC.

The V call is TRBV7-2, the J call TRBJ2-2, with D tentatively TRBD1 (5 bases). The length of the CDR3 is 14 residues. Trimming left V 5 bases short and J 6 bases short, with 13 bases between. Looked up from germline, CDR1 is SGHTA and CDR2 is FQGNSA. CDR3 protein: CASSPIRAPGELFF. In DNA, the CDR3 is TGTGCCAGCAGCCCCATCAGGGCCCCCGGGGAGCTGTTTTTT.

The chain uses TRBV4-2 and TRBJ2-7; D is perhaps TRBD2 (6 bases). This CDR3 has 14 residues. Per the germline V gene, CDR1 is LGHNA and CDR2 is YNFKEQ. V was clipped by 1 base and J by 2 bases, with 9 bases between them. CDR3 sequence: CASSQVAATYEQYF. CDR3 nucleotide sequence: TGTGCCAGCAGCCAAGTAGCGGCCACCTACGAGCAGTACTTC.

The rearrangement links TRBV5-1 to TRBJ2-5, with D perhaps matching TRBD1 (6 bases). The CDR3 covers 15 residues. CDR1 SGHRS and CDR2 YFSETQ come from the germline V gene. V was cut by 0 bases and J by 5 bases, with 14 bases left in between. CDR3 sequence: CASSLATVRGETQYF. In DNA, the CDR3 is TGCGCCAGCAGCTTGGCCACGGTTAGGGGGGAGACCCAGTACTTC.

The V gene is TRBV29-1, the J gene TRBJ2-7; 10 bases are shared with TRBD1. CDR3 length: 16 residues. Germline CDR1 SQVTM, CDR2 ANQGSEA. After removal of 3 bases from V and 0 bases from J, the junction contained 8 bases not matched to a gene. CDR3 loop: CSVEGGQGDNSYEQYF. The CDR3 region has the DNA TGCAGCGTTGAGGGAGGACAGGGGGATAACTCCTACGAGCAGTACTTC.